One and the same sample provided the 28 T cell receptor beta chains below, sequenced in a study of pediatric ulcerative colitis. Only in-frame clones appear in the TCRdb table, and some are missing; sequencing was by immunoSEQ multiplex PCR. The sample has about 5,800 clones, roughly 86% seen once. Sequenced sample: blood. All receptors derive from a girl aged 5-17 years who was a control in a study of pediatric ulcerative colitis.

This clone was detected only once. This chain connects TRBV9 to TRBJ2-1; D remains ambiguous. The CDR3 covers 13 residues. V dropped 2 bases and J dropped 9 bases, with 12 bases sitting between them. Germline V gene sequence: CDR1 SGDLS, CDR2 YYNGEE. CDR3 loop: CASSVDLGFEQFF. The CDR3 nucleotides read TGTGCCAGCAGCGTGGATTTAGGATTTGAGCAGTTCTTC.

The chain employs TRBV28 and TRBJ1-5; 8 positions agree with TRBD1. The trim removed 4 bases at V and 4 bases at J, leaving 3 bases unmatched. The CDR3 has 14 amino acids. The germline V gene has CDR1 MDHEN and CDR2 SYDVKM. The CDR3 nucleotides read TGTGCCAGCAGTTGGACAGGGCGTAATCAGCCCCAGCATTTT. The encoded protein is CASSWTGRNQPQHF.

V and J are TRBV5-1 and TRBJ2-2; the D gene is possibly TRBD1 (5 bases). Germline V gene sequence: CDR1 SGHRS, CDR2 YFSETQ. CDR3 length: 15 residues. V gave up 0 bases and J gave up 3 bases, with 9 bases separating them. The chain's CDR3 is CASSLEGADTGELFF. CDR3 nucleotides: TGCGCCAGCAGCTTGGAAGGGGCCGACACCGGGGAGCTGTTTTTT.

This chain uses TRBV5-6 with TRBJ1-5; D is unresolved. Germline loops: CDR1 SGHDT, CDR2 YYEEEE. CDR3 length: 13 residues. V was shortened by 1 base and J by 6 bases, with 8 bases between the two germline ends. DNA for the CDR3: TGTGCCAGCAGCTTGTTGGGTGGTCAGCCCCAGCATTTT. Its translation: CASSLLGGQPQHF.

The chain recombines TRBV18 with TRBJ2-1, with a tentative D call TRBD2 (5 bases). The CDR3 is made up of 13 amino acids. CDR1 KGHSH and CDR2 LQKENI come from the germline V gene. V lost 5 bases to trimming and J lost 4 bases, with 9 bases between them. CDR3: CASSLREYNEQFF. DNA for the CDR3: TGTGCCAGCTCATTGAGGGAATACAATGAGCAGTTCTTC.

The chain combines TRBV15 with TRBJ2-2; either TRBD1 or TRBD2 may fit D (5 bases each). Trimming shortened V by 5 bases and J by 7 bases, and 14 bases separated the two germline ends. This CDR3 is 14 amino acids long. Germline loops: CDR1 LNHNV, CDR2 YYDKDF (reference sequence). The CDR3 loop reads CATSRRGAGGELFF. The CDR3 DNA reads as TGTGCCACCAGCCGCAGAGGGGCGGGCGGGGAGCTGTTTTTT.

The CDR3 sequence is CASSQEKPGLTLLGYNEQFF. The CDR3 DNA reads as TGCGCCAGCAGCCAAGAAAAGCCGGGACTAACTTTACTCGGATACAATGAGCAGTTCTTC. The chain carries TRBV4-1 and TRBJ2-1, with 7 bases matching TRBD2. After removal of 0 bases from V and 4 bases from J, the junction contained 18 bases not matched to a gene. CDR1 is MGHRA and CDR2 is YSYEKL in the germline V gene. This CDR3 has 20 amino acids.

This chain joins TRBV10-1 and TRBJ2-5; weak D call: TRBD2 (6 bases). CDR3 size: 14 residues. Germline CDR1 WNHNN, CDR2 SYGVQD (reference sequence). Trimming pared 2 bases from V and 4 bases from J, leaving 11 bases between. DNA of the CDR3: TGCGCCAGCAGTGAGGCGGGATCCCGAGAGACCCAGTACTTC. As protein: CASSEAGSRETQYF.

CDR3 sequence reads: CSGGQGTYEQYF. The CDR3 bases are TGCAGCGGTGGACAGGGGACCTACGAGCAGTACTTC. The V and J genes are TRBV29-1 and TRBJ2-7; 9 bases agree with TRBD1. V shed 7 bases, J shed 2 bases, and the junction held 3 bases outside the gene matches. The germline gives CDR1 SQVTM, CDR2 ANQGSEA. The CDR3 has 12 amino acids.

The chain uses TRBV7-2 and TRBJ2-1, with TRBD1 as a possible D gene (5 bases). CDR1 is SGHTA and CDR2 is FQGNSA in the germline V gene. V was shortened by 1 base and J by 6 bases, with 7 bases between the two germline ends. CDR3 length equals 13 residues. The CDR3 DNA is TGTGCCAGCAGCTTAGGCAGGGCCAATGAGCAGTTCTTC. Translated, it gives CASSLGRANEQFF. Filled out from reference TRBV7-2 and TRBJ2-1, the complete variable domain reads GAGVSQSPSNKVTEKGKDVELRCDPISGHTALYWYRQSLGQGLEFLIYFQGNSAPDKSGLPSDRFSAERTGGSVSTLTIQRTQQEDSAVYLCASSLGRANEQFFGPGTRLTVL.

This chain connects TRBV6-1 to TRBJ1-1; 8 nucleotides line up with TRBD1. The CDR3 is made up of 13 amino acids. The J segment lost 4 bases and the V segment lost 6 bases, leaving 4 bases of the junction unmatched. Looked up from germline, CDR1 is MNHNS and CDR2 is SASEGT. DNA for the CDR3: TGTGCCAGCAGCACAGACAGGGGCACTGAAGCTTTCTTT. It yields the protein CASSTDRGTEAFF.

The gene calls are TRBV14 and TRBJ2-2, with D hard to call. This CDR3 has 15 residues. Trimming removed 4 bases from V and 5 bases from J, with 14 bases in between. Germline loops: CDR1 SGHDN, CDR2 FVKESK. CDR3 residues: CASSPGSVLTGELFF. DNA of the CDR3: TGTGCCAGCAGCCCAGGCTCAGTATTGACCGGGGAGCTGTTTTTT.

This chain uses TRBV7-2 with TRBJ2-1; 7 nucleotides line up with TRBD2. Germline lookup yields CDR1 SGHTA and CDR2 FQGNSA. J was trimmed by 4 bases and V by 1 base; bases with no gene match: 7. This CDR3 has 16 amino acids. In DNA form, the CDR3 reads TGTGCCAGCAGCTTAGTCCGGCTAGCGGTTTACAATGAGCAGTTCTTC. Translation: CASSLVRLAVYNEQFF.

The chain combines TRBV4-2 with TRBJ1-5; 8 bases match TRBD1. The germline V gene encodes CDR1 LGHNA and CDR2 YNFKEQ. There are 14 residues in the CDR3. V gave up 4 bases and J gave up 4 bases; unmatched junction bases: 3. DNA of the CDR3: TGTGCCAGCAGCCCGGGGACAGGAAATCAGCCCCAGCATTTT. Amino acid sequence: CASSPGTGNQPQHF.

The chain joins TRBV28 to TRBJ2-1; 7 nucleotides line up with TRBD2. Per germline, CDR1 MDHEN and CDR2 SYDVKM. The CDR3 covers 14 residues. The junction had 8 bases not matched to a gene; V was cut back by 7 bases and J by 5 bases. This chain's CDR3 is CASTSRTRDNEQFF. CDR3 sequence (DNA): TGTGCCAGCACCTCCCGGACTAGGGACAATGAGCAGTTCTTC. The whole variable domain, filled in from reference TRBV28 and TRBJ2-1, reads DVKVTQSSRYLVKRTGEKVFLECVQDMDHENMFWYRQDPGLGLRLIYFSYDVKMKEKGDIPEGYSVSREKKERFSLILESASTNQTSMYLCASTSRTRDNEQFFGPGTRLTVL.

CDR3 nucleotides: TGTGCCAGCAGTTTAGGGGGAAACACCATATATTTT. Its translation: CASSLGGNTIYF. The genes are TRBV28 and TRBJ1-3; D gene ambiguous. Germline V gene data show CDR1 as MDHEN and CDR2 as SYDVKM. Trimming shortened V by 2 bases and J by 4 bases, and 3 bases separated the two germline ends. The CDR3 totals 12 residues.

The V gene is TRBV15, the J gene TRBJ2-5; 8 bases are shared with TRBD1. This CDR3 region has 16 residues. CDR1 is LNHNV and CDR2 is YYDKDF in the germline V gene (reference sequence). The ends lost 4 bases at V and 2 bases at J; junction bases unmatched: 9. The CDR3 DNA sequence: TGTGCCACCAGCATTAGGACAGGGCGAATTCAAGAGACCCAGTACTTC. This encodes CATSIRTGRIQETQYF.

V gene TRBV18 combines with J gene TRBJ1-4, with D possibly matching TRBD1 (5 bases). V dropped 1 base and J dropped 5 bases, with 11 bases sitting between them. CDR1 and CDR2 from the germline V gene are KGHSH and LQKENI. The CDR3 length is 15 residues. CDR3 region: CASSPRGGLNEKLFF. DNA for the CDR3: TGTGCCAGCTCACCACGTGGGGGGTTAAATGAAAAACTGTTTTTT.

The gene calls are TRBV27 and TRBJ1-5; 10 nucleotides align to TRBD1. CDR3 length: 15 amino acids. J was trimmed by 5 bases and V by 6 bases; bases with no gene match: 7. Germline-derived CDR1 and CDR2 are MNHEY and SMNVEV (reference sequence). The CDR3 reads CASRRGTGDYQPQHF. The CDR3 coding sequence is TGTGCCAGCAGACGAGGGACAGGGGATTATCAGCCCCAGCATTTT.

This clone was seen once. The chain has TRBV15 and TRBJ2-2; the D is unclear. The germline V gene has CDR1 LNHNV and CDR2 YYDKDF (reference sequence). V was shortened by 0 bases and J by 2 bases, with 10 bases between the two germline ends. The CDR3 has 16 amino acids. CDR3 sequence: CATSREATSNTGELFF. DNA for the CDR3: TGTGCCACCAGCAGAGAGGCGACAAGCAACACCGGGGAGCTGTTTTTT.

J is TRBJ1-1 and V is TRBV28, with TRBD1 as a possible D gene (5 bases). The germline V and J ends were trimmed by 3 bases and 0 bases, with 11 bases remaining between them. Germline assignment: CDR1 MDHEN and CDR2 SYDVKM. There are 15 residues in the CDR3. CDR3 bases: TGTGCCAGCAGTTTCGGGGGAGCGTTGAACACTGAAGCTTTCTTT. It translates to CASSFGGALNTEAFF.

The gene calls are TRBV28 and TRBJ2-7; D may be TRBD1 or TRBD2 (5 bases each). Germline V gene data show CDR1 as MDHEN and CDR2 as SYDVKM. V dropped 6 bases and J dropped 7 bases, with 16 bases sitting between them. The CDR3 is made up of 13 amino acids. The CDR3 here is CASSAPGPREQYF. CDR3 DNA: TGTGCCAGCAGCGCACCGGGACCCAGGGAGCAGTACTTC.

The chain carries TRBV6-4 and TRBJ2-3; 8 nucleotides line up with TRBD1. Trimming cost V 0 bases and J 6 bases; bases outside gene matches: 5. The CDR3 loop spans 15 amino acids. Germline-derived CDR1 and CDR2 are MRHNA and SNTAGT. The CDR3 here is CASSDSPGGADTQYF. The DNA for the CDR3 is TGTGCCAGCAGTGACTCCCCAGGGGGCGCGGATACGCAGTATTTT.

The chain is built from TRBV5-1 and TRBJ1-5; D is possibly TRBD1 (5 bases). CDR1 and CDR2 from the germline V gene are SGHRS and YFSETQ. V lost 1 base to trimming and J lost 4 bases, with 12 bases between them. The CDR3 extends over 15 amino acids. The CDR3 bases are TGCGCCAGCAGCTTGAATGTGGGGCATAATCAGCCCCAGCATTTT. Protein: CASSLNVGHNQPQHF.

The chain recombines TRBV28 with TRBJ2-7; no clear D. The CDR3 contains 11 residues. Germline V gives CDR1 MDHEN, CDR2 SYDVKM. V dropped 7 bases and J dropped 3 bases, with 7 bases sitting between them. The CDR3 DNA reads as TGTGCCAGCAATGACCGCTACGAGCAGTACTTC. Residues: CASNDRYEQYF.

This chain joins TRBV27 and TRBJ1-1; D gene ambiguous. The CDR3 consists of 13 residues. V was clipped by 3 bases and J by 1 base, with 6 bases between them. Germline CDR1 reads MNHEY; CDR2 reads SMNVEV (reference sequence). This chain's CDR3 is CASSFVQNTEAFF. As DNA, the CDR3 is TGTGCCAGCAGTTTCGTCCAGAACACTGAAGCTTTCTTT.

This clone was observed once. For the CDR3, the DNA is TGCGCCAGCAGTGAGAGCGGGAGACACGAGCAGTACTTC. As protein: CASSESGRHEQYF. The gene calls are TRBV10-1 and TRBJ2-7; TRBD2 matches at 8 bases. This CDR3 comprises 13 residues. V lost 2 bases, J lost 5 bases, and 2 bases stayed unmatched. Germline V lookup: CDR1 WNHNN, CDR2 SYGVQD (reference sequence).

The gene calls are TRBV19 and TRBJ2-6; 11 bases agree with TRBD1. The CDR3 runs to 17 residues. With V trimmed by 5 bases and J by 1 base, 4 bases remained unmatched. Germline CDR1 is LNHDA and CDR2 is SQIVND (reference sequence). The CDR3 region is CASSAGTGGSGANVLTF. CDR3 DNA sequence: TGTGCCAGTAGTGCCGGGACAGGGGGTTCTGGGGCCAACGTCCTGACTTTC.